Ten or more counts support the clone carrying this T cell receptor (beta chain). Its target is not known. This record belongs to a study of T-cell reconstitution after alpha-beta-depleted transplantation in children. General study findings and limits: T-cell counts and diversity at one year post-transplant came mainly from newly produced T cells. There were reportedly several hundred expanded graft clones from which alpha-beta T cells came about two months after transplant. It was surviving recipient T cells and thymic progenitors that gave some patients high TCRbeta diversity at day 60.

The CDR3 contains 16 residues. CDR1 and CDR2 (germline): SGHTA, FQGNSA. Deletions cut 1 base from V and 1 base from J, with 12 bases between. Unique molecular identifiers featured in how the TCRbeta library was prepared. Using its own MiXCR run on the PCR reads, TCRdb lists one record per CDR3 protein. The table lists 65,000 to 75,000 distinct CDR3 sequences, roughly 4.5% of them singletons, with over 15% in the top ten. This chain connects TRBV7-2 to TRBJ2-3, with D perhaps matching TRBD1 or TRBD2 (6 bases each). Source: PBMCs, mostly from graft donor cells, taken 180 days after TCRalphabeta/CD19-depleted stem cell transplant. This clonotype was sampled from a boy under three years old who had a stem cell transplant for acute myeloid leukemia, so the T cells may come from the graft donor. CDR3: CASSLGGGRGTDTQYF. The CDR3 DNA follows: TGTGCCAGCAGCTTAGGAGGGGGGCGCGGCACAGATACGCAGTATTTT. Looking up the rest from reference TRBV7-2 and TRBJ2-3 gives the full variable domain: GAGVSQSPSNKVTEKGKDVELRCDPISGHTALYWYRQSLGQGLEFLIYFQGNSAPDKSGLPSDRFSAERTGGSVSTLTIQRTQQEDSAVYLCASSLGGGRGTDTQYFGPGTRLTVL.